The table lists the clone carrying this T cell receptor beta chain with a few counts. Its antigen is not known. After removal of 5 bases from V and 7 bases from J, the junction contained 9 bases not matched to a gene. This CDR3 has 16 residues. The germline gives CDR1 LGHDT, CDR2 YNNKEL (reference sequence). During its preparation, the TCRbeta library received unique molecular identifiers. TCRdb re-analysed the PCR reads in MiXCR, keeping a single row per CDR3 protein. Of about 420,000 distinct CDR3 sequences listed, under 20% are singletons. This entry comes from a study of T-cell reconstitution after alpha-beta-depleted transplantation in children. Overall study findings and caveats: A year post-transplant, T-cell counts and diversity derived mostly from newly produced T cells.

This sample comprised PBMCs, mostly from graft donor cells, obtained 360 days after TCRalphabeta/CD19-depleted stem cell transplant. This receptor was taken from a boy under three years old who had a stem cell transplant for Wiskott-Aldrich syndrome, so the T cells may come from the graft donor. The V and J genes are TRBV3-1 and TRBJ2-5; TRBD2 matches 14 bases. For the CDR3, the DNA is TGTGCCAGCAGCTGGGGACTAGCGGGAGCCCGGGGGACCCAGTACTTC. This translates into CASSWGLAGARGTQYF.